This TCR beta chain was sequenced for a study of response to subunit inactivated influenza vaccine. Study-level points and caveats: The authors offered the suggestion that each seasonal influenza vaccination recruits few new T cells.

Trimming left V 0 bases short and J 2 bases short, with 15 bases between. Germline values: CDR1 SGHKS, CDR2 YYEKEE (reference sequence). The length of the CDR3 is 18 residues. TCRdb itself ran the RT-PCR reads through MiXCR, one entry per CDR3 protein. The table shows about 650,000 distinct CDR3 sequences, with less than 20% occurring only once. The table lists this clonotype with a few counts. Its antigen is currently unknown. V usage is TRBV5-5 and J usage is TRBJ2-6, with D perhaps matching TRBD1 or TRBD2 (6 bases each). The source is a man between 45 and 60 years old who received an inactivated influenza vaccine. Sequenced here: PBMCs from blood, sampled about 13 days after vaccination. The CDR3 DNA reads TGTGCCAGCAGCTTGGAGGGGTGGGGGGCGACTGGGGCCAACGTCCTGACTTTC. Translation: CASSLEGWGATGANVLTF.